The TCR beta chain under discussion was sequenced for a study of radiotherapy plus CTLA-4 blockade in lung cancer. Measured with immunoSEQ multiplex PCR; TCRdb has only the in-frame clones, and not every one. The sample holds approximately 100,000 clones, approximately 78% seen once. Germline CDR1 reads SGHVS; CDR2 reads FQNEAQ. This CDR3 spans 15 amino acids. The junction had 5 bases not matched to a gene; V was cut back by 5 bases and J by 5 bases. Sequenced here: peripheral blood, sampled from a patient treated with radiotherapy plus ipilimumab. The TCR sequence derives from a human donor with non-small cell lung cancer who had a partial response to radiotherapy plus ipilimumab. The chain employs TRBV7-8 and TRBJ1-4; the match to TRBD1 covers 10 bases. This CDR3 reads CASSLGQGRNEKLFF. The DNA for the CDR3 is TGTGCCAGCAGCCTGGGACAGGGGCGAAATGAAAAACTGTTTTTT.